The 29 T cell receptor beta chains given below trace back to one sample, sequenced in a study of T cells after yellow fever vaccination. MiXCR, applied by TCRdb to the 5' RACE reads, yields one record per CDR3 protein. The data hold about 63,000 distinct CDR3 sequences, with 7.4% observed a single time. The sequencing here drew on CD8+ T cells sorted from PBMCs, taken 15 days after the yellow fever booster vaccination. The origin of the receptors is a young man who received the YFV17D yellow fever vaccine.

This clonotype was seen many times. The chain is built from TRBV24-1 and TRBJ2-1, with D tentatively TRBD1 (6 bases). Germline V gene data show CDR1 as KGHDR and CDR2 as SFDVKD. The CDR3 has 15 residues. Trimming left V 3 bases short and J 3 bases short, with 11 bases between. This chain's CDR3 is CATSDEGVLYNEQFF. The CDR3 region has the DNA TGTGCCACCAGTGATGAGGGGGTACTCTACAATGAGCAGTTCTTC.

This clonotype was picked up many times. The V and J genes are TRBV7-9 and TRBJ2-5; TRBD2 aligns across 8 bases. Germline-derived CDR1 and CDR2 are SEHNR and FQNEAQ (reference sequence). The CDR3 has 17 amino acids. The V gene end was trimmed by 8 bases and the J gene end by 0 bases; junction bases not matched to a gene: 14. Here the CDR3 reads CASSPLVVSGNQETQYF. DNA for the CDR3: TGTGCCAGCTCCCCACTGGTTGTTAGCGGGAACCAAGAGACCCAGTACTTC. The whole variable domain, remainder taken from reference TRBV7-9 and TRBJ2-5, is DTGVSQNPRHKITKRGQNVTFRCDPISEHNRLYWYRQTLGQGPEFLTYFQNEAQLEKSRLLSDRFSAERPKGSFSTLEIQRTEQGDSAMYLCASSPLVVSGNQETQYFGPGTRLLVL.

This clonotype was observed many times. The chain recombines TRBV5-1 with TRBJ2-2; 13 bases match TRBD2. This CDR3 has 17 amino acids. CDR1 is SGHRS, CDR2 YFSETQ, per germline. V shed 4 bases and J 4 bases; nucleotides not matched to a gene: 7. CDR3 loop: CASSVATSGRGTGELFF. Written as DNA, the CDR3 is TGCGCCAGCAGCGTCGCCACTAGCGGGAGGGGCACCGGGGAGCTGTTTTTT. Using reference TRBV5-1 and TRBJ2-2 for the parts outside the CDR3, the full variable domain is KAGVTQTPRYLIKTRGQQVTLSCSPISGHRSVSWYQQTPGQGLQFLFEYFSETQRNKGNFPGRFSGRQFSNSRSEMNVSTLELGDSALYLCASSVATSGRGTGELFFGEGSRLTVL.

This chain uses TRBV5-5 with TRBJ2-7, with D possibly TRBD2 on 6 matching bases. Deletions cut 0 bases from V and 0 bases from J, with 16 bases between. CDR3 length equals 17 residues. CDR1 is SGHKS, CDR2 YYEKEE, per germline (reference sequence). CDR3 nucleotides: TGTGCCAGCAGCTTGGCGGTGAGACGGGGGAGCTCCTACGAGCAGTACTTC. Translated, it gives CASSLAVRRGSSYEQYF.

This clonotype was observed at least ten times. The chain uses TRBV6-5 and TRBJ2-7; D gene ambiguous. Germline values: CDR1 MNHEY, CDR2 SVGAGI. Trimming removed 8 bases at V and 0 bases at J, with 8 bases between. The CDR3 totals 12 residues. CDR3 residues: CASGESSYEQYF. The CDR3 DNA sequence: TGTGCCAGCGGAGAGAGCTCCTACGAGCAGTACTTC.

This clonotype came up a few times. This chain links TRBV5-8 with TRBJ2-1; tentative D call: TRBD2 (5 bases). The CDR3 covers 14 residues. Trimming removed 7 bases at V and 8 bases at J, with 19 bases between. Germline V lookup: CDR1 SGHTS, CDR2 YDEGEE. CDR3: CASSPLVQADEQFF. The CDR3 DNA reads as TGTGCCAGCTCTCCCTTGGTACAAGCGGATGAGCAGTTCTTC. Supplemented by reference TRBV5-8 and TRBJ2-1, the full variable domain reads EAGVTQSPTHLIKTRGQQATLRCSPISGHTSVYWYQQALGLGLQFLLWYDEGEERNRGNFPPRFSGRQFPNYSSELNVNALELEDSALYLCASSPLVQADEQFFGPGTRLTVL.

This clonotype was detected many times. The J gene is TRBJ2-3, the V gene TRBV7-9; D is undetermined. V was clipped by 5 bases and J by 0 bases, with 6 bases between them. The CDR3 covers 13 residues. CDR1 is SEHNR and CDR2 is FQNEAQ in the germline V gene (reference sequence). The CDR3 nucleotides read TGTGCCAGCAGCAACCCTAGCACAGATACGCAGTATTTT. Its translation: CASSNPSTDTQYF. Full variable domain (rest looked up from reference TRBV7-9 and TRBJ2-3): DTGVSQNPRHKITKRGQNVTFRCDPISEHNRLYWYRQTLGQGPEFLTYFQNEAQLEKSRLLSDRFSAERPKGSFSTLEIQRTEQGDSAMYLCASSNPSTDTQYFGPGTRLTVL.

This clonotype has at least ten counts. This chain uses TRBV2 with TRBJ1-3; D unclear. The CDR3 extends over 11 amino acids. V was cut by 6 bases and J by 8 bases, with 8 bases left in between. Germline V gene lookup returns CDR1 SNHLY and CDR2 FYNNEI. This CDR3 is CASRSPDTIYF. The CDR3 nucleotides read TGTGCCAGCAGATCCCCGGACACCATATATTTT.

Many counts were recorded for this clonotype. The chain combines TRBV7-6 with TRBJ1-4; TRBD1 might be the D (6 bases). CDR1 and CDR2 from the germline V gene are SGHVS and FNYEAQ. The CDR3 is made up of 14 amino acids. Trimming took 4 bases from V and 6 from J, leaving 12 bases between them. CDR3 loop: CASSSADSDEKLFF. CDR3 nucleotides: TGTGCCAGCAGCTCCGCGGACAGTGATGAAAAACTGTTTTTT.

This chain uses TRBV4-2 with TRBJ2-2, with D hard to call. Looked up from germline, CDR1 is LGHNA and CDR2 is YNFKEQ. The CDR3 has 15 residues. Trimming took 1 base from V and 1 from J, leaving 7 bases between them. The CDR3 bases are TGTGCCAGCAGCCAAGGAACTCAGAACACCGGGGAGCTGTTTTTT. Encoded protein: CASSQGTQNTGELFF.

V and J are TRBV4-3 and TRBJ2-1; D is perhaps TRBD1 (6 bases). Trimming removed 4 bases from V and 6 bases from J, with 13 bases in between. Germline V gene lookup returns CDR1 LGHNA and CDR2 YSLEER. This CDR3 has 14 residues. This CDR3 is CASSRGDTLNEQFF. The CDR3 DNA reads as TGCGCCAGCAGCCGAGGGGACACCCTCAATGAGCAGTTCTTC.

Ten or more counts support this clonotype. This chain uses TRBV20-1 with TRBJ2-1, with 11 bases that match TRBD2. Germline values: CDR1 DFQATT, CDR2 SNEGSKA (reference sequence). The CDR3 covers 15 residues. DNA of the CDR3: TGCAGCCTTATAGCGGGAGGGCCTACCTACAATGAGCAGTTCTTC. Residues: CSLIAGGPTYNEQFF.

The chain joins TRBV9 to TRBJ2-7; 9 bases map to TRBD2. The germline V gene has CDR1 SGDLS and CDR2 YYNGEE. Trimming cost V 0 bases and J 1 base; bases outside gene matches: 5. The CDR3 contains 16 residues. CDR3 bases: TGTGCCAGCAGCGTAGGGTTAGCGGGAGCGTCCTACGAGCAGTACTTC. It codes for CASSVGLAGASYEQYF.

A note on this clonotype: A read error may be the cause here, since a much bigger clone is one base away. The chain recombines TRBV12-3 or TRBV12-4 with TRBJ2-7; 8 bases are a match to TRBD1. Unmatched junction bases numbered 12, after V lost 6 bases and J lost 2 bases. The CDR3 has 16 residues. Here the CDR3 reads CASRHCTGGRPYEQYF. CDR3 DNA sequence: TGTGCCAGCAGACATTGCACAGGGGGACGACCCTACGAGCAGTACTTC.

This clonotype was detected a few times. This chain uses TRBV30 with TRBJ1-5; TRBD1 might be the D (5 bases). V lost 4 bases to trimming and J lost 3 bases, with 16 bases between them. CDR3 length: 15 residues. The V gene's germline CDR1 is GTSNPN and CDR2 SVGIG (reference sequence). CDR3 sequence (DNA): TGTGCCTGGAACTACAATGGGGCCTACAATCAGCCCCAGCATTTT. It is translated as CAWNYNGAYNQPQHF. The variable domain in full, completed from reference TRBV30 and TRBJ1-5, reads SQTIHQWPATLVQPVGSPLSLECTVEGTSNPNLYWYRQAAGRGLQLLFYSVGIGQISSEVPQNLSASRPQDRQFILSSKKLLLSDSGFYLCAWNYNGAYNQPQHFGDGTRLSIL.

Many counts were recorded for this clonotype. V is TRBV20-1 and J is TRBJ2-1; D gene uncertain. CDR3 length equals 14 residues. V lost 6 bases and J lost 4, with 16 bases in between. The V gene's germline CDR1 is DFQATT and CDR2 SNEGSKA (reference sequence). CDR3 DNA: TGCAGTGCGCCGGGTTTAGGTGTGTACAATGAGCAGTTCTTC. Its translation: CSAPGLGVYNEQFF.

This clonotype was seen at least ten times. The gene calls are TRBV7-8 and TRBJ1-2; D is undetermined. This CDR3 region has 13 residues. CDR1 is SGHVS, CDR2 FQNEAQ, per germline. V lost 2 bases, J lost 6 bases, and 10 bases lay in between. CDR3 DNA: TGTGCCAGCAGCTTAACGGGTGCCGATGGCTACACCTTC. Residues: CASSLTGADGYTF.

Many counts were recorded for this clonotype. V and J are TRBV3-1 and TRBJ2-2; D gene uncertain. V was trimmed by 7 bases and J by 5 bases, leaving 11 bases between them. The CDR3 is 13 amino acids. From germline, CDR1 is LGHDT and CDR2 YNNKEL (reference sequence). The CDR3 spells CASTPSTTGELFF. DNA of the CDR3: TGTGCCAGCACCCCTTCCACAACCGGGGAGCTGTTTTTT. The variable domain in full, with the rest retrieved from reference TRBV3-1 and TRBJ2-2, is DTAVSQTPKYLVTQMGNDKSIKCEQNLGHDTMYWYKQDSKKFLKIMFSYNNKELIINETVPNRFSPKSPDKAHLNLHINSLELGDSAVYFCASTPSTTGELFFGEGSRLTVL.

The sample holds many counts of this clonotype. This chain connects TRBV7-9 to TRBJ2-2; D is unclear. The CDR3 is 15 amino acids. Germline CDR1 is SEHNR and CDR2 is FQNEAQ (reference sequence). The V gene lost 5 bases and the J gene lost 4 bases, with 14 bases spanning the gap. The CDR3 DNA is TGTGCCAGCAGCGAAAGACTGCGCCCCACCGGGGAGCTGTTTTTT. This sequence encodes CASSERLRPTGELFF.

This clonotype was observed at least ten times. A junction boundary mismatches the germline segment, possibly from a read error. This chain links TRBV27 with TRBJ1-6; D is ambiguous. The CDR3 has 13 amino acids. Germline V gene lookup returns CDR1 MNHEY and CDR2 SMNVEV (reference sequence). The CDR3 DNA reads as TGTGCCAGCAGTTCCTCCGTTAATTCCCCCCTCCACTTT. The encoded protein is CASSSSVNSPLHF.

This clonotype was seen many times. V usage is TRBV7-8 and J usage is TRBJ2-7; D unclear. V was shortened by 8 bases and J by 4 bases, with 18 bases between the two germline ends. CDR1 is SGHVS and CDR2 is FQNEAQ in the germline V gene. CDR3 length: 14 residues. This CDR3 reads CASASRGPQYEQYF. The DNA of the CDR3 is TGTGCCAGCGCCTCCCGTGGGCCCCAATACGAGCAGTACTTC.

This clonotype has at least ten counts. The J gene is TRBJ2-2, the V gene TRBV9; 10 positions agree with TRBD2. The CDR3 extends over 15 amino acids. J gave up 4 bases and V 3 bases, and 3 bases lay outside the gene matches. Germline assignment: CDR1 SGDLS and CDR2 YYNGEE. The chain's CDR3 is CASSAGTSVTGELFF. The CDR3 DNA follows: TGTGCCAGCAGCGCCGGGACTAGCGTCACCGGGGAGCTGTTTTTT.

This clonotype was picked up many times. The DNA of the CDR3 is TGTGCCAGCAGCCGTTTAACCGGGACAGGGGCCTACGAGCAGTACTTC. Protein sequence: CASSRLTGTGAYEQYF. This chain links TRBV5-5 with TRBJ2-7; 10 bases align to TRBD1. V trimming: 4 bases; J trimming: 2 bases; junction bases outside the gene matches: 9. This CDR3 is built from 16 residues. CDR1 is SGHKS and CDR2 is YYEKEE in the germline V gene (reference sequence).

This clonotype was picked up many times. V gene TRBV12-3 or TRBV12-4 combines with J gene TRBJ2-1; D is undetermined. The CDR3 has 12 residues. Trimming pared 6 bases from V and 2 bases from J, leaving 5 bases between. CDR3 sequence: CASSPTYNEQFF. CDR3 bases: TGTGCCAGCAGCCCTACCTACAATGAGCAGTTCTTC.

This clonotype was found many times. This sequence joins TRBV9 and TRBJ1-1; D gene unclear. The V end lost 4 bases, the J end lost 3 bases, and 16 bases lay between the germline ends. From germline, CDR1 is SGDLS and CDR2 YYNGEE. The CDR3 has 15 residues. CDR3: CASSPTQQGHTEAFF. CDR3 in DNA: TGTGCCAGCAGCCCAACTCAACAAGGGCACACTGAAGCTTTCTTT.

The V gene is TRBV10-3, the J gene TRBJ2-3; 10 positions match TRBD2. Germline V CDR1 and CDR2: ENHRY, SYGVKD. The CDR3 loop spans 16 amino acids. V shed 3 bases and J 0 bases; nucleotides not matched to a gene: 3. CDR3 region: CAISEAGGISTDTQYF. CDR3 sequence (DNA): TGTGCCATCAGTGAAGCGGGAGGGATTAGCACAGATACGCAGTATTTT.

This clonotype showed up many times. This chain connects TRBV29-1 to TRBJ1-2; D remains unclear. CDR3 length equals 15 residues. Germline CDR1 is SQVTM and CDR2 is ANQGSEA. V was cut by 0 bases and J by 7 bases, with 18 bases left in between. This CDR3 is CSVEDFGLDLGGYTF. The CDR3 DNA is TGCAGCGTTGAAGATTTTGGACTCGACCTCGGTGGCTACACCTTC.

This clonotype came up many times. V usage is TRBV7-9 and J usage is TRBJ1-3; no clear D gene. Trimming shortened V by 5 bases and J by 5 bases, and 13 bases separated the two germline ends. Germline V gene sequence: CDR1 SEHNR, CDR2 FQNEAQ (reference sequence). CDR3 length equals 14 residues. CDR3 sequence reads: CASSVRIPRNTIYF. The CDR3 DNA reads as TGTGCCAGCAGCGTCAGAATCCCCAGAAACACCATATATTTT.

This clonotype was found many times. CDR3 nucleotides: TGTGCCAGCAGTTTAACGGGCGGGGCCACAGATACGCAGTATTTT. Residues: CASSLTGGATDTQYF. The V call is TRBV28, the J call TRBJ2-3; D is possibly TRBD2 (6 bases). CDR3 length: 15 residues. V was cut by 2 bases and J by 2 bases, with 11 bases left in between. The germline gives CDR1 MDHEN, CDR2 SYDVKM. The variable domain in full, completed from reference TRBV28 and TRBJ2-3, reads DVKVTQSSRYLVKRTGEKVFLECVQDMDHENMFWYRQDPGLGLRLIYFSYDVKMKEKGDIPEGYSVSREKKERFSLILESASTNQTSMYLCASSLTGGATDTQYFGPGTRLTVL.